Listed below are T cell receptor beta chains from one sample, sequenced in a study of cytomegalovirus exposure and HLA in healthy donors. The assay was immunoSEQ multiplex PCR, and TCRdb's table has in-frame clones only and misses some. The sample lists 95,000 to 100,000 clones; about 75% were seen once. The sequencing sample was made of PBMCs. The receptors here all came from a man aged 35-49 years in good health and CMV-seropositive. CDR3s include the opening cysteine and the closing phenylalanine or tryptophan. Each record gives: D gene, J gene, V gene, clone size, CDR3 DNA, CDR3 protein. The D gene is left open where the match is weak. Not all rows give a size; the values are once, few, many and, for expanded clones, a class.

>.|TRBJ1-2|TRBV5-1|.
TGCGCCAGCGGGAACGGCGCGGGGAACTATGGCTACACCTTC
CASGNGAGNYGYTF
>.|TRBJ1-4|TRBV5-4|.
TGTGCCAGCAGCCCGGGCCCCACCGGGAGGGAAAAACTGTTTTTT
CASSPGPTGREKLFF
>TRBD1|TRBJ1-1|TRBV5-1|.
TGCGCCAGCAGCTTGGGACAGGGTCTGGCTTTCTTT
CASSLGQGLAFF
>.|TRBJ1-5|TRBV11-2|.
TGTGCCAGCAGTGAAGGGGCTGGTCAGCCCCAGCATTTT
CASSEGAGQPQHF
>TRBD2|TRBJ2-7|TRBV7-2|.
TGTGCCAGCAGCCCTACGGGACTAGCGGGGGAGCAGTACTTC
CASSPTGLAGEQYF
>.|TRBJ2-7|TRBV2|.
TGTGCCAGCAGTGGGACAGCCGAGCAGTACTTC
CASSGTAEQYF
>.|TRBJ1-2|TRBV4-1|.
TGCGCCAGCAGCCAAGATTGGTCCAGATTCTATGGCTACACCTTC
CASSQDWSRFYGYTF
>.|TRBJ1-1|TRBV4-3|.
TGCGCCAGCAGCCAAGAATACAGCATGAACACTGAAGCTTTCTTT
CASSQEYSMNTEAFF
>TRBD1|TRBJ1-6|TRBV7-2|.
TGTGCCAGCAGCGGAAGGACAGGGGGTAATTCACCCCTCCACTTT
CASSGRTGGNSPLHF
>.|TRBJ1-4|TRBV9|.
TGTGCCAGCAGCGTAGGGGACACTGGGGGAGAAAAACTGTTTTTT
CASSVGDTGGEKLFF
>.|TRBJ1-1|TRBV4-3|.
TGCGCCAGCAGCCAAGATCGGGAAAGACCCTACGGAGCTTTCTTT
CASSQDRERPYGAFF
>.|TRBJ2-3|TRBV7-2|.
TGTGCCAGCAGCTTATTAAGGGGGGGGGCCGGCACAGATACGCAGTATTTT
CASSLLRGGAGTDTQYF
>.|TRBJ2-5|TRBV5-6|few
TGTGCCAGCAGCTTGGTCGCAGGGGCGCAGACCCAGTACTTC
CASSLVAGAQTQYF
>TRBD1|TRBJ1-5|TRBV19|few
TGTGCCAGTAGTACTGACAGGGGGCTTAGCAATCAGCCCCAGCATTTT
CASSTDRGLSNQPQHF
>TRBD1|TRBJ2-7|TRBV6-5|.
TGTGCCAGCAAACCCGGACAGGTGGGGGACGAGCAGTACTTC
CASKPGQVGDEQYF
>TRBD1|TRBJ2-7|TRBV5-1|.
TGCGCCAGCAGCTTTGCGGGACAGGGTCTAAACGAGCAGTACTTC
CASSFAGQGLNEQYF
>TRBD2|TRBJ2-4|TRBV9|few
TGTGCCAGCAGCGTAGGGGAGGGGCAAAACATTCAGTACTTC
CASSVGEGQNIQYF
>.|TRBJ1-4|TRBV14|.
TGTGCCAGCAGCCCCAGTTCTAATGAAAAACTGTTTTTT
CASSPSSNEKLFF
>TRBD1|TRBJ1-1|TRBV7-9|.
TGTGCCAGCAGCTTAAGGGGGACAGGGAGTCCCACTGAAGCTTTCTTT
CASSLRGTGSPTEAFF
>TRBD2|TRBJ2-1|TRBV5-1|.
TGCGCCAGCAGCCTGACTAGCGGAGGGGCCTCGGGGCAGTTCTTC
CASSLTSGGASGQFF
>.|TRBJ1-5|TRBV19|.
TGTGCCAGTAGTATAGGGCGGAGGAACAATCAGCCCCAGCATTTT
CASSIGRRNNQPQHF
>TRBD1|TRBJ1-2|TRBV4-3|few
TGCGCCAGCAGCCAAGATTGGGGACAGGGGGCCGAAGGCTACACCTTC
CASSQDWGQGAEGYTF
>TRBD2|TRBJ2-5|TRBV7-2|.
TGTGCCAGCAGCTTAGCAGGGACTAGCGGGGGCTTTCAAGAGACCCAGTACTTC
CASSLAGTSGGFQETQYF
>TRBD2|TRBJ2-1|TRBV28|.
TGTGCCAGCAGAAAACTAGCGGGGGATAACAATGAGCAGTTCTTC
CASRKLAGDNNEQFF
>TRBD1|TRBJ1-2|TRBV27|few
TGTGCCAGCAGTTTCTACCGACAGGGACTCTATGGCTACACCTTC
CASSFYRQGLYGYTF
>.|TRBJ1-2|TRBV4-1|.
TGCGCCAGCAGCCCAAGTGTCGTCTCAGGGCTCGGCTACACCTTC
CASSPSVVSGLGYTF
>TRBD2|TRBJ2-3|TRBV14|.
TGTGCCAGCAGTCCAGCGGGAGCCCACACAGATACGCAGTATTTT
CASSPAGAHTDTQYF
>TRBD2|TRBJ2-2|TRBV2|.
TGTGCCAGCAGTGATCGGGCTAGCGGGGGTACCGGGGAGCTGTTTTTT
CASSDRASGGTGELFF
>TRBD1|TRBJ1-1|TRBV18|.
TGTGCCAGCTCCCCTACAGGGGGGGACACTGAAGCTTTCTTT
CASSPTGGDTEAFF
>.|TRBJ2-2|TRBV6-5|.
TGTGCCAGCAGTCCCATCGGGGCCGGGGAGCTGTTTTTT
CASSPIGAGELFF
>.|TRBJ2-3|TRBV21-1|.
TGTGCCAGCGATGGAGGGAAGGGCACAGATACGCAGTATTTT
CASDGGKGTDTQYF
>TRBD1|TRBJ2-5|TRBV6-5|.
TGTGCCAGCACTGATACAGGGGGCTGGGAGACCCAGTACTTC
CASTDTGGWETQYF
>.|TRBJ2-3|TRBV6-5|.
TGTGCCAGCAGGACTAGACTCACAGATACGCAGTATTTT
CASRTRLTDTQYF
>TRBD2|TRBJ2-3|TRBV7-3|.
TGTGCCAGCAGCTTAGGGACTAGCGGGGGGACAGATACGCAGTATTTT
CASSLGTSGGTDTQYF
>.|TRBJ1-4|TRBV10-3|.
TGTGCCATCAGTGAGTCGGCAGGGCTCACGGGGGGGACTAATGAAAAACTGTTTTTT
CAISESAGLTGGTNEKLFF
>.|TRBJ2-1|TRBV5-1|.
TGCGCCAGCAGCTTGGCCCCTGGTTCAGGGAGGTACAATGAGCAGTTCTTC
CASSLAPGSGRYNEQFF
>TRBD2|TRBJ2-7|TRBV5-4|.
TGTGCCAGCAGTTTGCGGGGGGAATCCTACGAGCAGTACTTC
CASSLRGESYEQYF
>.|TRBJ2-7|TRBV9|.
TGTGCCAGCAGCCCAGCCGGGAACTACGAGCAGTACTTC
CASSPAGNYEQYF
>.|TRBJ2-3|TRBV15|.
TGTGCCACCAGCAGAATAGCGGCAGATACGCAGTATTTT
CATSRIAADTQYF
>TRBD1|TRBJ2-5|TRBV5-1|.
TGCGCCAGCAGCTTGGTGGCCCGGACAGGAGAGACCCAGTACTTC
CASSLVARTGETQYF
>.|TRBJ1-2|TRBV18|.
TGTGCCAGCTCACCGGGTTCAGGCGTGGGCTACACCTTC
CASSPGSGVGYTF
>.|TRBJ2-5|TRBV9|.
TGTGCCAGCAGCGTGGGCAGGGGCTTCGTCCAAGAGACCCAGTACTTC
CASSVGRGFVQETQYF
>TRBD1|TRBJ2-2|TRBV14|.
TGTGCCAGCAGCCAAGTCCAGGGGGTGCCCGGGGAGCTGTTTTTT
CASSQVQGVPGELFF
>TRBD2|TRBJ2-3|TRBV5-1|.
TGCGCCAGCCGACTAGCGGTGGGAACAGATACGCAGTATTTT
CASRLAVGTDTQYF
>TRBD2|TRBJ2-7|TRBV5-8|.
TGTGCCAGCAGCCCGGGACTAAACCACGAGCAGTACTTC
CASSPGLNHEQYF
>.|TRBJ1-1|TRBV11-2|few
TGTGCCAGCAGCTTAGAACCTACCGGTCATGAAGCTTTCTTT
CASSLEPTGHEAFF
>TRBD1|TRBJ2-7|TRBV27|.
TGTGCCAGCAGCTCCCTCTTTGAGGACAGGAAGACCTACGAGCAGTACTTC
CASSSLFEDRKTYEQYF
>.|TRBJ2-7|TRBV10-1|.
TGCGCCAGCAGTCTGGACTTCTACGAGCAGTACTTC
CASSLDFYEQYF